The entry below describes one TCR beta chain. No cognate antigen has been identified for it. No quality values exist for individual bases; no much larger clone is one base distant. Samples from volunteer blood donors who had recovered from COVID-19 were contributed by a second Seattle source. The collaborating institutions used their own protocols to collect whole blood in K2EDTA tubes. For TCRbeta analysis, collaborators shipped samples as frozen whole blood, isolated PBMCs, or DNA extracted from either of those sample types. This sample stems from a study of blood T cell repertoires in COVID-19 (TCRdb year 2020). About the full investigation: The collaborator samples originated in the United States, Italy and Spain and spanned the acute and convalescent phases of COVID-19. Subjects who had been exposed to COVID-19, were actively infected with it, or had recovered from it provided the deeply sampled blood TCRbeta repertoires that made up the dataset. Where HLA class I and class II types were available, the types were taken from metadata supplied by the sample provider, not from assay-based typing. The prospective study material was composed of cDNA or gDNA derived from T cells, B-cell-depleted T cells, or PBMCs. Sample metadata almost always included a de-identified subject ID, COVID-19 status, age in years and sex. The repertoires were released in a freely available public database meant as a resource for research on the immune response to SARS-CoV-2. Samples were obtained from the ongoing ImmuneRACE study (first 160 participants) and from about 1,300 subjects provided by 6 global collaborators. The study at large found these results: The amount of clinical and demographic metadata varied by source and participant and was provided uncurated.

The germline V gene specifies MDHEN as CDR1 and SYDVKM as CDR2. The CDR3 holds 14 amino acids from the cysteine to the phenylalanine. CDR3 DNA only is kept here, 42 bases in frame from base 1. Trimmed from V: 7 bases; trimmed from J: 4 bases; junction bases lacking a gene match: 9. TCRbeta CDR3 regions were amplified from genomic DNA using the immunoSEQ Assay, a bias-controlled multiplex PCR. Under the source paper's analysis protocol: The number of nucleated cells in each sample was estimated by amplification of reference gene primers within the assay. To quantify the absolute abundance of each unique TCRbeta CDR3 rearrangement, sequence reads were collapsed and filtered. For each sample, productive Simpson clonality was calculated by taking the square root of Simpson's diversity index across productive rearrangements. TCRdb limited this immuneACCESS table to in-frame rearrangements with V and J called. A share of clones is missing; checked studies link under half to unresolved V genes, and the rest is unexplained. V, J and clone size were drawn from that table, and D and trimming were deduced from the DNA. The sample records over 250,000 clones, 83% of which are singletons. The ten largest clones take up approximately 9% of the sample.

This sequence originates from a woman in her forties or fifties who had recovered from COVID-19. The specimen was peripheral blood. Rearrangement joined TRBV28 to TRBJ1-2, with TRBD1 identical over 7 junction bases. DNA sequence: TGTGCCAGCACCCCTTACAACAGGGGCTATGGCTACACCTTC. It is translated as CASTPYNRGYGYTF.